This T cell receptor beta chain was sequenced for a study of blood T cell repertoires in COVID-19. Study information: Sites in the United States, Italy and Spain provided acute and convalescent COVID-19 samples. The cDNA or gDNA used as material had been derived from T cells, B-cell-depleted T cells, or PBMCs.

In the original analysis: Cell counts per sample came from amplifying reference gene primers. Profiling relied on immunoSEQ multiplex PCR, and the TCRdb table lists in-frame clones only, not all of them. The V and J calls and the clone size are those of that table, but D and trimming were determined from the DNA. Of tens of thousands of clones in the sample, roughly 80% were seen once. CDR1 and CDR2 (germline): SEHNR, FQNEAQ (reference sequence). CDR3 length: 14 amino acids. Trimming stripped 5 bases from V and 3 bases from J, with 14 bases between. The V call is TRBV7-9, the J call TRBJ2-7; tentatively, D is TRBD1 (5 bases). What was sequenced was peripheral blood. The clonotype was recovered from a man between 65 and 80 years old who had recovered from COVID-19. This CDR3 is CASSTQGPLYEQYF. CDR3 sequence (DNA): TGTGCCAGCAGCACTCAGGGTCCCCTCTACGAGCAGTACTTC. The entire variable domain, with the rest obtained from reference TRBV7-9 and TRBJ2-7, is as follows: DTGVSQNPRHKITKRGQNVTFRCDPISEHNRLYWYRQTLGQGPEFLTYFQNEAQLEKSRLLSDRFSAERPKGSFSTLEIQRTEQGDSAMYLCASSTQGPLYEQYFGPGTRLTVT.